What follows are 18 T cell receptor beta chains derived from one specimen sequenced in a study of T cell responses to AZD1222 COVID-19 vaccine. Using immunoSEQ multiplex PCR, the repertoire was profiled, and TCRdb retains in-frame clones only, with some absent. This repertoire shows some 79,000 clones, 75% to 90% found once; its top ten account for about 12%. The sample in question was peripheral blood, obtained 28 days after the second AZD1222 dose. Source of these receptors: an adult who received the AZD1222 COVID-19 vaccine.

This chain joins TRBV19 and TRBJ1-5, with D unclear. This CDR3 is built from 17 residues. CDR1 and CDR2 from the germline V gene are LNHDA and SQIVND (reference sequence). Trimming removed 1 base from V and 3 bases from J, with 16 bases in between. CDR3 sequence: CASSIVSGGVLNQPQHF. The CDR3 nucleotides read TGTGCCAGTAGTATAGTTTCAGGTGGCGTTCTCAATCAGCCCCAGCATTTT.

This clone has only one observation. V usage is TRBV24-1 and J usage is TRBJ2-7, with 7 bases matching TRBD1. This CDR3 contains 13 residues. Germline trimming cut 5 bases from V and 9 bases from J; bases unmatched to any gene: 9. Looked up from germline, CDR1 is KGHDR and CDR2 is SFDVKD. CDR3 protein: CATSAPTGRLQYV. Here the CDR3 DNA reads TGTGCCACCAGTGCCCCGACAGGGAGACTGCAGTACGTC.

The chain has TRBV25-1 and TRBJ2-1; D is perhaps TRBD2 (5 bases). V was cut by 2 bases and J by 4 bases, with 12 bases left in between. CDR1 MGHDK and CDR2 SYGVNS come from the germline V gene. The CDR3 is made up of 15 amino acids. This chain's CDR3 is CASSERRQKYNEQFF. DNA for the CDR3: TGTGCCAGCAGTGAACGGAGGCAGAAATACAATGAGCAGTTCTTC.

The chain has TRBV28 and TRBJ2-2; the match to TRBD1 covers 8 bases. This CDR3 contains 15 residues. Germline V gene sequence: CDR1 MDHEN, CDR2 SYDVKM. Trimming at V came to 8 bases and at J to 6 bases, leaving 11 bases not matched to a gene. CDR3 in amino acids: CASRRDTQGAGELFF. CDR3 DNA: TGTGCCAGCCGTCGAGATACACAGGGGGCCGGGGAGCTGTTTTTT. Variable domain in full (rest from reference TRBV28 and TRBJ2-2): DVKVTQSSRYLVKRTGEKVFLECVQDMDHENMFWYRQDPGLGLRLIYFSYDVKMKEKGDIPEGYSVSREKKERFSLILESASTNQTSMYLCASRRDTQGAGELFFGEGSRLTVL.

This sequence joins TRBV6-5 and TRBJ1-4; D might be TRBD1 (5 bases). The V gene lost 4 bases and the J gene lost 9 bases, with 9 bases spanning the gap. The CDR3 covers 12 residues. CDR1 and CDR2 from the germline V gene are MNHEY and SVGAGI. The chain's CDR3 is CASSSRGKKLFF. The CDR3 nucleotides read TGTGCCAGCAGTTCGCGGGGGAAAAAACTGTTTTTT.

The rearrangement joins TRBV24-1 to TRBJ2-2; D may be TRBD2 (5 bases). V gave up 6 bases and J gave up 6 bases, with 13 bases separating them. Germline V CDR1 and CDR2: KGHDR, SFDVKD. The CDR3 contains 14 residues. The chain's CDR3 is CATSKDVRAGELFF. The DNA of the CDR3 is TGTGCCACCAGTAAGGACGTGAGGGCCGGGGAGCTGTTTTTT.

V and J are TRBV9 and TRBJ2-2; weak D call: TRBD1 (6 bases). Trimming shortened V by 0 bases and J by 9 bases, and 12 bases separated the two germline ends. This CDR3 is 14 amino acids long. CDR1 is SGDLS, CDR2 YYNGEE, per germline. The CDR3 DNA is TGTGCCAGCAGCGTAGAAAGGGGGAGCCGGGAGCTGTTTTTT. This sequence encodes CASSVERGSRELFF.

This chain uses TRBV11-3 with TRBJ1-3, with D uncertain. This CDR3 spans 15 amino acids. Germline CDR1 is SGHNT and CDR2 is YENEEA. V was clipped by 5 bases and J by 0 bases, with 11 bases between them. In DNA form, the CDR3 reads TGTGCCAGCAGCCACCGGACTACCTCTGGAAACACCATATATTTT. It is translated as CASSHRTTSGNTIYF.

The CDR3 spells CASRLPAGSYEQYV. Here the CDR3 DNA reads TGTGCCAGCAGGTTACCCGCAGGTTCCTACGAGCAGTACGTC. V and J are TRBV21-1 and TRBJ2-7; whether TRBD1, the table's D call, matches the DNA was not checked. TRBV21-1 constitutes a pseudogene. CDR3 length: 14 amino acids.

The V call is TRBV7-3, the J call TRBJ2-3, with D maybe TRBD2 (6 bases). The V end lost 0 bases, the J end lost 0 bases, and 7 bases lay between the germline ends. This CDR3 is built from 15 residues. The germline gives CDR1 SGHTA, CDR2 FQGTGA. CDR3 loop: CASSLTSGSTDTQYF. As DNA, the CDR3 is TGTGCCAGCAGCTTAACCAGCGGGAGCACAGATACGCAGTATTTT.

This chain joins TRBV11-3 and TRBJ2-7; TRBD2 is a possible D gene (6 bases). Per germline, CDR1 SGHNT and CDR2 YENEEA. The V and J ends lost 1 base and 2 bases respectively, with 18 bases between them. This CDR3 has 17 residues. CDR3: CASSLARYGTGTYEQYF. Written as DNA, the CDR3 is TGTGCCAGCAGCTTAGCCCGATATGGGACTGGGACCTACGAGCAGTACTTC.

The V gene is TRBV6-5, the J gene TRBJ1-3; D possibly corresponds to TRBD1 (5 bases). V shed 8 bases and J shed 2 bases, with 10 bases lying between them. CDR1 is MNHEY, CDR2 SVGAGI, per germline. This CDR3 has 13 residues. The CDR3 loop is CASLGGPGNTIYF. DNA of the CDR3: TGTGCCAGCTTGGGGGGTCCTGGAAACACCATATATTTT.

The chain couples TRBV9 to TRBJ2-5, with D perhaps matching TRBD2 (6 bases). V shed 1 base and J shed 3 bases, with 13 bases lying between them. Germline V gives CDR1 SGDLS, CDR2 YYNGEE. The CDR3 spans 15 residues. CDR3: CASSVSTAGKETQYF. The CDR3 nucleotides read TGTGCCAGCAGCGTATCAACGGCGGGAAAAGAGACCCAGTACTTC. The full variable domain, completed using reference TRBV9 and TRBJ2-5, is DSGVTQTPKHLITATGQRVTLRCSPRSGDLSVYWYQQSLDQGLQFLIQYYNGEERAKGNILERFSAQQFPDLHSELNLSSLELGDSALYFCASSVSTAGKETQYFGPGTRLLVL.

This chain uses TRBV9 with TRBJ1-1; D is unclear. Deletions cut 2 bases from V and 5 bases from J, with 13 bases between. The CDR3 consists of 14 residues. The V gene's germline CDR1 is SGDLS and CDR2 YYNGEE. CDR3 loop: CASSVLSWGTEAFF. The CDR3, as DNA: TGTGCCAGCAGCGTCCTCTCGTGGGGTACTGAAGCTTTCTTT.

The DNA for the CDR3 is TGTGCCATCAGACGTAGAGGGGATGGGGGCTACAATGAGCAGTTCTTC. Translating gives CAIRRRGDGGYNEQFF. The chain joins TRBV10-3 to TRBJ2-1; D tentatively reads TRBD1 or TRBD2 (5 bases each). Between the trimmed V and J ends, which lost 6 bases and 3 bases, there was a span of 18 bases. CDR1 ENHRY and CDR2 SYGVKD come from the germline V gene. This CDR3 has 16 amino acids.

The chain is built from TRBV5-6 and TRBJ1-2; TRBD1 matches 7 bases. V dropped 4 bases and J dropped 0; count of bases not matched to a gene: 3. Germline assignment: CDR1 SGHDT and CDR2 YYEEEE. The CDR3 length is 14 residues. The CDR3 nucleotides are TGTGCCAGCAGCCGACAGGGAGCTAACTATGGCTACACCTTC. Protein sequence: CASSRQGANYGYTF.

The genes are TRBV28 and TRBJ1-5; D not certain. The CDR3 is 13 amino acids. The germline gives CDR1 MDHEN, CDR2 SYDVKM. Trimming cost V 5 bases and J 5 bases, with 10 bases left between them. The CDR3 sequence: CASSPQAYQPQHF. The CDR3 region has the DNA TGTGCCAGCAGTCCTCAGGCTTATCAGCCCCAGCATTTT.

The V call is TRBV19, the J call TRBJ2-7; possibly TRBD2 for D (5 bases). Trimming shortened V by 4 bases and J by 5 bases, and 12 bases separated the two germline ends. CDR3 length: 13 amino acids. Germline assignment: CDR1 LNHDA and CDR2 SQIVND (reference sequence). The CDR3 DNA reads as TGTGCCAGTAGTACGCGACTGAGGGACGAGCAGTACGTC. Residues: CASSTRLRDEQYV.